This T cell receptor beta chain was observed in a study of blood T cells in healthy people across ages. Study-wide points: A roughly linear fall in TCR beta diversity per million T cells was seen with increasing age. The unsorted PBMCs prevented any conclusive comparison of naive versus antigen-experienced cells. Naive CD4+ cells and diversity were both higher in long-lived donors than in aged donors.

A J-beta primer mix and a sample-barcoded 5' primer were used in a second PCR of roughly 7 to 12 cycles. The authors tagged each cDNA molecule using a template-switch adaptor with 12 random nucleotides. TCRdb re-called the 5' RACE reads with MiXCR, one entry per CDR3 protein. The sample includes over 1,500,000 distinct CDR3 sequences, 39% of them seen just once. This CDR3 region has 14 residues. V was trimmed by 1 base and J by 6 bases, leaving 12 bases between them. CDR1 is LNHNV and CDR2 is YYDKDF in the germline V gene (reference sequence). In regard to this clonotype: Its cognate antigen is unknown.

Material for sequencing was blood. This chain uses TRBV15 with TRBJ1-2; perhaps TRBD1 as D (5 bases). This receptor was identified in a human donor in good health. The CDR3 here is CATSRGDPEHGYTF. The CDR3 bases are TGTGCCACCAGCAGAGGGGACCCTGAACATGGCTACACCTTC. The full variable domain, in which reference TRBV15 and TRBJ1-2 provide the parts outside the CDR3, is DAMVIQNPRYQVTQFGKPVTLSCSQTLNHNVMYWYQQKSSQAPKLLFHYYDKDFNNEADTPDNFQSRRPNTSFCFLDIRSPGLGDTAMYLCATSRGDPEHGYTFGSGTRLTVV.